This TCR beta chain was captured by sequencing in a study of blood T cell repertoires in COVID-19. Study background: Collection of acute and convalescent COVID-19 samples took place in the United States, Italy and Spain. PBMCs, B-cell-depleted T cells, or T cells provided the cDNA or gDNA that made up the material.

Original data processing: The assay estimated nucleated cells by amplifying reference gene primers. Clones were read by immunoSEQ multiplex PCR, and TCRdb kept only the in-frame ones, dropping some. The V and J calls and the clone size are those of that table, but D and trimming were determined from the DNA. The repertoire holds roughly 250,000 clones, with roughly four fifths as singletons. This clone occurred once. Germline CDR1 and CDR2: SGHDT and YYEEEE. The CDR3 is 12 amino acids. Trimming left V 1 base short and J 3 bases short, with 3 bases between. This receptor was identified in a man in his fifties with active or convalescent COVID-19. The chain uses TRBV5-6 and TRBJ2-3, with D unclear. The sample consisted of peripheral blood. The DNA for the CDR3 is TGTGCCAGCAGCTTGCAGACAGATACGCAGTATTTT. This encodes CASSLQTDTQYF. The full variable domain, with the rest looked up from reference TRBV5-6 and TRBJ2-3, is DAGVTQSPTHLIKTRGQQVTLRCSPKSGHDTVSWYQQALGQGPQFIFQYYEEEERQRGNFPDRFSGHQFPNYSSELNVNALLLGDSALYLCASSLQTDTQYFGPGTRLTVL.